This TCR beta chain comes out of a study of neurological immune-mediated disorders (dated by TCRdb to the late 2010s). Background for the entire study: Using UMI-based sequencing, the study compared peripheral blood TCR-beta repertoires from patients with HTLV-I-associated myelopathy (HAM/TSP), patients with multiple sclerosis, and healthy controls. Alongside PBMC samples, the set of some 100 TCR-beta libraries contained longitudinal samples, technical triplicates, and paired CD4+ and CD8+ T-cell subsets that had been sorted. The cohort included some 70 subjects: some 15 with HAM/TSP, approximately 35 with multiple sclerosis, and around 20 healthy controls. What the research found in general, with its limitations: Expanded clones from different subjects shared no identical CDR3 amino acid sequences, which suggests that TCR-beta repertoires were private in all groups. TCR clonal expansion was greatest in HAM/TSP patients and smallest in MS patients, who ranked below even healthy controls.

Deletion took 0 bases off V and 0 bases off J, with a span of 10 bases between the germline ends. From a lookup of the germline V gene, CDR1 and CDR2 are SGHTA and FQGNSA. There are 16 amino acids in the CDR3, from cysteine to phenylalanine inclusive. Only the CDR3 DNA stays, 48 bases, in frame from base 1. This clonotype came up many times. The antigen this receptor binds is unknown. No much larger clone exists at a distance of one base, and base qualities are not known. Unsorted PBMC libraries were generated from 2 million PBMCs stored in RNAlater at -80 °C until RNA extraction. Peripheral blood was subjected to Ficoll-Hypaque density gradient centrifugation to isolate PBMCs, which were then cryopreserved in liquid nitrogen. cDNA was synthesized by template-switch 5'RACE using a primer with a 10-nucleotide random unique molecular identifier that tagged each TCR transcript. Every sequencing run covered 15-18 subjects and yielded more than 180 million TCR-beta sequences. The RNeasy kit was used to extract total RNA. Using the KAPA Real-time Library Amplification kit, TCR-beta VDJ regions were amplified with primers for the TCR constant region and the 5'RACE anchor. Sample indexes and Illumina adaptors were added in a first PCR, after which library yield was increased in a second PCR. After Ampure bead purification, the roughly 650 bp TCR product was size-selected on a 2% E-gel SizeSelection system. Library quality was checked on a Bioanalyzer, concentration was measured with Qubit, and libraries were quantified with the Kapa Library Quantification kit before pooling. Paired-end 2 x 150 bp sequencing of the libraries was performed on an Illumina HiSeq 2500. To increase sequence diversity, about 25-31% phiX was spiked into each library pool. As for the original processing: Quality-filtered reads were processed with the UMI-based MiGEC pipeline, and over 80% of raw TCR sequences were removed by the MiGEC pipeline during error correction. VDJ genes were aligned to IMGT germline references, and each clonotype was defined by a unique CDR3 amino acid sequence together with V-J genes. Clonal expansion, Shannon diversity and CDR3 relatedness (CalcPairwiseDistances, ClusterSamples) were evaluated with VDJtools, and phylogenetic trees were built with CLCbio workbench. Clones with at least 8 unique UMIs were defined as expanded, with this threshold being based on coefficient-of-variation modelling across technical triplicates. The public reads were reprocessed in TCRdb via fastp at Q25 and MiXCR, keeping in-frame beta chains. Under each unique CDR3 protein, matching rows form one entry showing the most common genes and DNA. The V and J calls, along with clone size, are taken from TCRdb and not from the paper's own processing. The sample table holds around 64,000 distinct CDR3 sequences, of which 9.5% to 15% were seen once. The leading ten clones occupy about 10% of the sample.

In this chain, TRBV7-2 is recombined with TRBJ2-3; possibly the D gene is TRBD2, per 5 matching bases. The material sequenced was PBMCs. This clonotype was obtained from a woman between 55 and 75 years old with HTLV-1-associated myelopathy (HAM/TSP). The CDR3 reads CASSLARATSTDTQYF. The nucleotides are TGTGCCAGCAGCTTAGCGCGGGCTACTAGCACAGATACGCAGTATTTT.